This T cell receptor (beta chain) was profiled in a study of technical replicates of blood from a handful of donors. Here immunoSEQ multiplex PCR was the method, and the copy in TCRdb shows in-frame clones only, minus some. Found here are around 16,000 clones, roughly 88% of them singletons; the top ten hold about 12%. This clone was detected a few times. V shed 4 bases and J 4 bases; nucleotides not matched to a gene: 8. This CDR3 has 15 residues. Germline V lookup: CDR1 SGHDT, CDR2 YYEEEE. The source is a human donor in good health. Material: PBMCs. The V call is TRBV5-6, the J call TRBJ1-1; 9 bases fit TRBD1. CDR3 DNA sequence: TGTGCCAGCAGCGGTGGGACAGGGAGTGTCACTGAAGCTTTCTTT. It codes for CASSGGTGSVTEAFF.